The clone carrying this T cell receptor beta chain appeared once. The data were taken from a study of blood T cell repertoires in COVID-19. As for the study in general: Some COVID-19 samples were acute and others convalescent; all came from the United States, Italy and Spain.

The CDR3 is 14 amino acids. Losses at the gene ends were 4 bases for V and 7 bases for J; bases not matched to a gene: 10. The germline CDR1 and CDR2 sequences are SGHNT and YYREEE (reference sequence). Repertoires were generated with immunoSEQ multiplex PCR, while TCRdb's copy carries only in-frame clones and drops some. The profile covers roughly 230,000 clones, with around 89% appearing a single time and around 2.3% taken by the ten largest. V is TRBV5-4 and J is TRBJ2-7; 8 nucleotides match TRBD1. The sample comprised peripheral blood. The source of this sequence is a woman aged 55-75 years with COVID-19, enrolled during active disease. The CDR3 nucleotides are TGTGCCAGCAGCCCCTGGGACAGGATGGGGGAGCAGTACTTC. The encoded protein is CASSPWDRMGEQYF.